The rows below give T cell receptor beta chains drawn from one sample of a study of shared clonotypes between healthy human individuals. The table came from immunoSEQ multiplex PCR; TCRdb's copy has only in-frame clones and leaves some out. The sample shows hundreds of thousands of clones, around 97% of them seen only once. The sample taken for sequencing was naive CD4+ T cells sorted from blood. These receptor sequences come from a woman aged 25-40 years in good health. The CDR3 runs from the conserved cysteine through the conserved F or W. The D gene is left open where the match is weak. Size is omitted from some rows. Given values are once, few, many or a class for expanded clones.

D gene: TRBD2
V gene: TRBV7-9
J gene: TRBJ2-5
clone size: NA
CDR3 DNA: TGTGCCAGCAGCTTACTAGCGGGAGTTACCGAAGAGACCCAGTACTTC
CDR3 protein: CASSLLAGVTEETQYF

D gene: NA
V gene: TRBV6-1
J gene: TRBJ1-1
clone size: once
CDR3 DNA: TGTGCCAGCAGTACCCAGACGGGGAACACTGAAGCTTTCTTT
CDR3 protein: CASSTQTGNTEAFF

D gene: TRBD1
V gene: TRBV7-8
J gene: TRBJ1-2
clone size: NA
CDR3 DNA: TGTGCCAGCAGCGGAGAAGGGACAGGGGTCTCTGGCTACACCTTC
CDR3 protein: CASSGEGTGVSGYTF

D gene: NA
V gene: TRBV11-2
J gene: TRBJ1-5
clone size: few
CDR3 DNA: TGTGCCAGCAGCTTAGAAGGACAAAGCAATCAGCCCCAGCATTTT
CDR3 protein: CASSLEGQSNQPQHF

D gene: TRBD2
V gene: TRBV7-3
J gene: TRBJ2-1
clone size: NA
CDR3 DNA: TGTGCCAGCAGCTTAATCCCAGGACTAGAAGGTTCTGAGCAGTTCTTC
CDR3 protein: CASSLIPGLEGSEQFF

D gene: TRBD2
V gene: TRBV19
J gene: TRBJ2-3
clone size: NA
CDR3 DNA: TGTGCCAGTAGTAGCGGGAGAAGAACAGATACGCAGTATTTT
CDR3 protein: CASSSGRRTDTQYF

D gene: NA
V gene: TRBV11-3
J gene: TRBJ2-3
clone size: NA
CDR3 DNA: TGTGCCAGCAGCCCCACTAGAAACACAGATACGCAGTATTTT
CDR3 protein: CASSPTRNTDTQYF

D gene: TRBD1
V gene: TRBV28
J gene: TRBJ2-1
clone size: NA
CDR3 DNA: TGTGCCAGCAGTTCCGGGACAGGTTACTACAATGAGCAGTTCTTC
CDR3 protein: CASSSGTGYYNEQFF

D gene: TRBD2
V gene: TRBV4-1
J gene: TRBJ2-1
clone size: NA
CDR3 DNA: TGCGCCAGCAGCCAAGATCGGGTTCAAAGCGGGAAGAGACACAATGAGCAGTTCTTC
CDR3 protein: CASSQDRVQSGKRHNEQFF

D gene: NA
V gene: TRBV19
J gene: TRBJ1-3
clone size: NA
CDR3 DNA: TGTGCCAGTAGTATGGTTGGAAACACCATATATTTT
CDR3 protein: CASSMVGNTIYF